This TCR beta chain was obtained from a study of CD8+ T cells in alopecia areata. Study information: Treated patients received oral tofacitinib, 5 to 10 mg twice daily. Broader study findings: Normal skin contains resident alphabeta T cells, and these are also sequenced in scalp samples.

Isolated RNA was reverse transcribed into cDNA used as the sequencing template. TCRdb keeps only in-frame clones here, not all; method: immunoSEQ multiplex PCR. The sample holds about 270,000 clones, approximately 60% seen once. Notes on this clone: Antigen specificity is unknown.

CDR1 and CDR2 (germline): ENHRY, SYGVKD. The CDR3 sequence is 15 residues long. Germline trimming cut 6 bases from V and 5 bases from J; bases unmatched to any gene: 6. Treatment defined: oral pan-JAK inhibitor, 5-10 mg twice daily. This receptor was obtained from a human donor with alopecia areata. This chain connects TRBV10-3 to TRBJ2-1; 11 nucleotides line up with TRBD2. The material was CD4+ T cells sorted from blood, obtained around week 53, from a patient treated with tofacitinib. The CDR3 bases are TGTGCCATCAGGCACACTAGCGGGGGAAACAATGAGCAGTTCTTC. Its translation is CAIRHTSGGNNEQFF.